These T cell receptor beta chains were read from a single sample in a study of cytomegalovirus exposure and HLA in healthy donors. Clones were sequenced by immunoSEQ multiplex PCR, and TCRdb holds only the in-frame ones, with some missing. The data show around 90,000 clones, roughly 86% seen once. The specimen was PBMCs. These receptors were collected from a man younger than 40 in good health and CMV-seropositive. Each CDR3 is given with its conserved first and last residue. D genes are given only for firm matches. Clone size is given for some rows only: seen once, a few or many times, or a class if the clone is expanded.

J,size,D,V,CDR3,DNA
TRBJ2-1,NA,NA,TRBV2,CASSPLSGYNEQFF,TGTGCCAGCAGCCCCCTGAGCGGGTACAATGAGCAGTTCTTC
TRBJ1-1,NA,NA,TRBV4-1,CASSQGKGTEAFF,TGCGCCAGCAGCCAAGGTAAGGGGACTGAAGCTTTCTTT
TRBJ2-6,once,NA,TRBV9,CASSVRGESGANVLTF,TGTGCCAGCAGCGTCAGGGGTGAGTCTGGGGCCAACGTCCTGACTTTC
TRBJ2-1,NA,TRBD2,TRBV2,CASSAITSGRAHEQFF,TGTGCCAGCAGTGCCATCACAAGCGGGAGGGCCCATGAGCAGTTCTTC
TRBJ2-3,NA,NA,TRBV4-1,CASSQVSRGRSTDTQYF,TGCGCCAGCAGCCAAGTGTCTAGGGGCCGTAGCACAGATACGCAGTATTTT
TRBJ2-5,NA,TRBD2,TRBV2,CASSEAFIGTSEETQYF,TGTGCCAGCAGTGAAGCTTTTATCGGGACTAGTGAAGAGACCCAGTACTTC
TRBJ2-7,NA,NA,TRBV4-1,CASSQDPPGAMVHEQYF,TGCGCCAGCAGCCAAGACCCTCCCGGAGCTATGGTCCACGAGCAGTACTTC
TRBJ2-7,NA,TRBD2,TRBV28,CASSRGTSGRALSYEQYF,TGTGCCAGCAGTCGGGGGACTAGCGGGAGGGCTCTTTCCTACGAGCAGTACTTC
TRBJ2-2,NA,NA,TRBV27,CASSLSGAGELFF,TGTGCCAGCAGTTTATCCGGAGCCGGGGAGCTGTTTTTT
TRBJ2-1,NA,TRBD1,TRBV28,CASSKGQGNYNEQFF,TGTGCCAGCAGTAAGGGACAGGGAAACTACAATGAGCAGTTCTTC
TRBJ1-1,NA,TRBD1,TRBV6-5,CASSRQGEGTEAFF,TGTGCCAGCAGCCGACAGGGCGAGGGCACTGAAGCTTTCTTT
TRBJ1-4,NA,NA,TRBV28,CASSLRQEYEKLFF,TGTGCCAGCAGTTTACGACAGGAGTATGAAAAACTGTTTTTT
TRBJ2-4,NA,NA,TRBV5-4,CASSFVGAGNIQYF,TGTGCCAGCAGCTTTGTTGGAGCTGGGAACATTCAGTACTTC
TRBJ1-4,once,TRBD1,TRBV9,CASSYTGGGNEKLFF,TGTGCCAGCAGCTATACAGGGGGAGGGAATGAAAAACTGTTTTTT
TRBJ2-4,NA,TRBD1,TRBV19,CASSIVTGGVKNIQYF,TGTGCCAGTAGTATTGTCACAGGGGGCGTCAAAAACATTCAGTACTTC
TRBJ2-3,NA,NA,TRBV9,CASSVGELGDTQYF,TGTGCCAGCAGCGTAGGGGAGCTGGGAGATACGCAGTATTTT
TRBJ2-7,NA,TRBD1,TRBV5-6,CASSLSWDRAYEQYF,TGTGCCAGCAGCTTAAGTTGGGACAGAGCCTACGAGCAGTACTTC
TRBJ1-1,NA,TRBD1,TRBV5-1,CASSQRQGDTEAFF,TGCGCCAGCAGCCAAAGACAGGGGGACACTGAAGCTTTCTTT
TRBJ1-1,NA,NA,TRBV10-1,CASSAFSRAEAFF,TGCGCCAGCAGCGCCTTCTCCAGGGCTGAAGCTTTCTTT
TRBJ1-6,NA,NA,TRBV27,CASTPRGLNSPLHF,TGTGCCAGCACCCCTAGAGGACTTAATTCACCCCTCCACTTT
TRBJ1-2,NA,NA,TRBV15,CATSSYRQGSYTF,TGTGCCACCAGCAGCTACAGGCAGGGTAGCTACACCTTC
TRBJ2-7,NA,NA,TRBV28,CASSSLGQFTYEQYF,TGTGCCAGCAGTTCCCTTGGACAGTTTACCTACGAGCAGTACTTC
TRBJ1-2,NA,TRBD1,TRBV30,CAWSEGAPYGYTF,TGTGCCTGGAGCGAGGGGGCCCCTTATGGCTACACCTTC
TRBJ2-7,NA,NA,TRBV27,CASSLFGGRRIGEQYF,TGTGCCAGCAGTTTATTCGGGGGGCGAAGGATAGGCGAGCAGTACTTC
TRBJ1-1,few,NA,TRBV6-5,CASSSHQGPSTEAFF,TGTGCCAGCAGTTCCCACCAGGGGCCCAGCACTGAAGCTTTCTTT
TRBJ2-7,NA,NA,TRBV5-1,CASSLSGAYEQYF,TGCGCCAGCAGCTTGTCCGGTGCGTACGAGCAGTACTTC
TRBJ2-3,once,TRBD2,TRBV5-1,CASSPTSGRAIYTQYF,TGCGCCAGCAGCCCAACTAGCGGGAGGGCCATATATACGCAGTATTTT
TRBJ2-1,NA,TRBD1,TRBV28,CASRPLGQEGNEQFF,TGTGCCAGCAGGCCCCTGGGACAGGAAGGCAATGAGCAGTTCTTC
TRBJ1-1,few,NA,TRBV10-3,CAISDSPGKAFF,TGTGCCATCAGTGATTCTCCGGGGAAGGCTTTCTTT
TRBJ2-7,NA,NA,TRBV9,CASSVDGRAYEQYF,TGTGCCAGCAGCGTAGATGGCAGGGCCTACGAGCAGTACTTC
TRBJ2-3,NA,NA,TRBV28,CASSSPSGFEYTDTQYF,TGTGCCAGCAGTTCCCCCTCAGGGTTCGAATACACAGATACGCAGTATTTT
TRBJ2-1,NA,TRBD2,TRBV4-1,CASSQDALSGSSYNEQFF,TGCGCCAGCAGCCAAGATGCGTTAAGCGGGAGTTCATACAATGAGCAGTTCTTC
TRBJ2-2,once,NA,TRBV7-6,CASMGGGRTGELFF,TGTGCCAGCATGGGGGGTGGACGCACCGGGGAGCTGTTTTTT
TRBJ1-1,NA,NA,TRBV5-1,CASSGRQLTNTEAFF,TGCGCCAGCAGCGGAAGACAGCTAACCAACACTGAAGCTTTCTTT
TRBJ2-4,NA,TRBD1,TRBV11-2,CASSSRGPKNIQYF,TGTGCCAGCAGCAGCAGGGGGCCCAAAAACATTCAGTACTTC
TRBJ2-2,NA,NA,TRBV5-1,CASRSAGFNTGELFF,TGCGCCAGCAGATCCGCGGGGTTTAACACCGGGGAGCTGTTTTTT
TRBJ2-6,NA,TRBD1,TRBV11-2,CASSSARQGHSGANVLTF,TGTGCCAGCAGCTCCGCCCGACAGGGCCACTCTGGGGCCAACGTCCTGACTTTC
TRBJ2-2,NA,TRBD2,TRBV11-1,CASSPTGLAGTGELFF,TGTGCCAGCAGCCCAACAGGACTAGCGGGGACCGGGGAGCTGTTTTTT
TRBJ2-7,NA,NA,TRBV5-1,CASSLAGPYEQYF,TGCGCCAGCAGCTTGGCAGGGCCCTACGAGCAGTACTTC
TRBJ2-7,NA,TRBD2,TRBV28,CASSLSGIIYEQYF,TGTGCCAGCAGCCTTAGCGGGATCATCTACGAGCAGTACTTC
TRBJ2-1,NA,NA,TRBV6-1,CASSEVLGSWFGQFF,TGTGCCAGCAGTGAAGTTCTAGGGAGTTGGTTTGGGCAGTTCTTC